One and the same sample provided the 31 T cell receptor beta chains below, sequenced in a study of CD8+ T cells in alopecia areata. RNA extraction and reverse transcription yielded cDNA as sequencing template. Repertoires were generated with immunoSEQ multiplex PCR, while TCRdb's copy carries only in-frame clones and drops some. The table lists about 92,000 clones, 44% of them singletons, with 18% in the top ten. Treatment meaning: oral pan-JAK inhibitor, 5-10 mg twice daily. The specimen was CD8+ T cells sorted from blood, collected at week 24, from a patient treated with tofacitinib. The receptors derive from a human donor with alopecia areata.

The chain employs TRBV27 and TRBJ2-2, with a weak D call TRBD2 (6 bases). Germline loops: CDR1 MNHEY, CDR2 SMNVEV (reference sequence). This CDR3 has 13 residues. The V end was cut by 5 bases, the J end by 6 bases, with 10 bases between. This CDR3 reads CASSQTSPGELFF. The DNA for the CDR3 is TGTGCCAGCAGTCAGACTAGTCCCGGGGAGCTGTTTTTT.

The chain couples TRBV5-1 to TRBJ2-7; possible D gene TRBD2, 5 bases. This CDR3 is built from 13 residues. Germline CDR1 reads SGHRS; CDR2 reads YFSETQ. Trimming took off 2 bases at V and 6 bases at J, with 12 bases between the two ends. As DNA, the CDR3 is TGCGCCAGCAGCTTAACGAGGGTTTCCGAGCAGTACTTC. Translating gives CASSLTRVSEQYF.

The chain has TRBV4-1 and TRBJ1-5; D call uncertain. Trimming removed 1 base at V and 4 bases at J, with 8 bases between. The CDR3 runs to 14 residues. CDR1 MGHRA and CDR2 YSYEKL come from the germline V gene. Here the CDR3 reads CASSQGTVNQPQHF. CDR3 nucleotides: TGCGCCAGCAGCCAAGGGACGGTTAATCAGCCCCAGCATTTT.

The chain has TRBV9 and TRBJ2-3, with 10 nucleotides matching TRBD1. V lost 1 base, J lost 1 base, and 3 bases stayed unmatched. Germline assignment: CDR1 SGDLS and CDR2 YYNGEE. The CDR3 is made up of 16 amino acids. CDR3 residues: CASSVTGTGGTDTQYF. CDR3 nucleotides: TGTGCCAGCAGCGTAACCGGGACAGGGGGCACAGATACGCAGTATTTT.

The chain employs TRBV29-1 and TRBJ2-5, with 7 bases that match TRBD1. The ends lost 1 base at V and 5 bases at J; junction bases unmatched: 7. The V gene's germline CDR1 is SQVTM and CDR2 ANQGSEA. This CDR3 has 14 residues. CDR3 coding DNA: TGCAGCGTTGAAGGGTACAGGGGTCGGGAGACCCAGTACTTC. Amino acid sequence: CSVEGYRGRETQYF.

The chain joins TRBV4-1 to TRBJ1-2; possible D gene TRBD1, 5 bases. Trimming stripped 0 bases from V and 1 base from J, with 9 bases between. The CDR3 is 15 amino acids. CDR1 is MGHRA and CDR2 is YSYEKL in the germline V gene. In DNA, the CDR3 is TGCGCCAGCAGCCAAGAGGGCGACAGTAACTATGGCTACACCTTC. Amino acid sequence: CASSQEGDSNYGYTF.

This clone was detected a few times. The chain carries TRBV5-1 and TRBJ1-1; TRBD1 matches at 9 bases. CDR3 length: 16 amino acids. The V gene's germline CDR1 is SGHRS and CDR2 YFSETQ. Unmatched junction bases numbered 6, after V lost 0 bases and J lost 3 bases. The CDR3 nucleotides are TGCGCCAGCAGCTTGGTCTGGACAGGGGTGTACACTGAAGCTTTCTTT. Translation: CASSLVWTGVYTEAFF.

J is TRBJ1-2 and V is TRBV7-2, with D maybe TRBD1 (5 bases). Germline V gene lookup returns CDR1 SGHTA and CDR2 FQGNSA. The CDR3 is 14 amino acids. Between the trimmed V and J ends, which lost 1 base and 8 bases, there was a span of 14 bases. The DNA of the CDR3 is TGTGCCAGCAGCTTAGACCAGGGTGGCGAGGGCTACACCTTC. It yields the protein CASSLDQGGEGYTF.

This chain's CDR3 is CASSHLDRVHEAFF. CDR3 in DNA: TGCGCCAGCAGCCATCTGGACAGGGTCCATGAAGCTTTCTTT. The V call is TRBV4-1, the J call TRBJ1-1; TRBD1 matches at 8 bases. Germline loops: CDR1 MGHRA, CDR2 YSYEKL. The CDR3 extends over 14 amino acids. The V segment lost 3 bases and the J segment 7 bases; nucleotides outside the gene matches: 7.

The chain employs TRBV2 and TRBJ2-1; TRBD2 agrees at 12 bases. The CDR3 extends over 17 amino acids. Germline assignment: CDR1 SNHLY and CDR2 FYNNEI. The trim removed 1 base at V and 0 bases at J, leaving 1 base unmatched. As DNA, the CDR3 is TGTGCCAGCAGTGAAGGACTAGCGGGAGCCTCCTACAATGAGCAGTTCTTC. Translated, it gives CASSEGLAGASYNEQFF.

This chain joins TRBV5-1 and TRBJ2-1; 10 bases agree with TRBD1. Losses at the gene ends were 0 bases for V and 9 bases for J; bases not matched to a gene: 6. From germline, CDR1 is SGHRS and CDR2 YFSETQ. The CDR3 totals 15 residues. Written as DNA, the CDR3 is TGCGCCAGCAGCTTGGAGGGACAGGGGTTAGGTGAGCAGTTCTTC. Translated, it gives CASSLEGQGLGEQFF.

The gene calls are TRBV25-1 and TRBJ2-7; D may correspond to TRBD1 or TRBD2 (5 bases each). Trimming removed 7 bases from V and 3 bases from J, with 16 bases in between. The germline gives CDR1 MGHDK, CDR2 SYGVNS. The CDR3 is 14 residues long. CDR3 residues: CASTRRDGGYEQYF. CDR3 DNA sequence: TGTGCCAGCACCCGCCGGGATGGGGGCTACGAGCAGTACTTC.

V is TRBV2 and J is TRBJ2-1; no clear D gene. The CDR3 contains 11 residues. Germline V gene sequence: CDR1 SNHLY, CDR2 FYNNEI. Trimming took 8 bases from V and 9 from J, leaving 11 bases between them. The CDR3 DNA follows: TGTGCCAGCGGCATCTTACGTGAGCAGTTCTTC. It encodes CASGILREQFF.

The chain links TRBV25-1 to TRBJ2-5, with 8 bases fitting TRBD1. This CDR3 contains 15 residues. V was pared by 3 bases and J by 2 bases, with 5 bases of the junction left unmatched. CDR1 MGHDK and CDR2 SYGVNS come from the germline V gene. The CDR3 spells CASSDLRTGQETQYF. The CDR3 DNA is TGTGCCAGCAGTGACCTAAGGACAGGGCAAGAGACCCAGTACTTC. Together with reference TRBV25-1 and TRBJ2-5, the CDR3 gives the full variable domain: EADIYQTPRYLVIGTGKKITLECSQTMGHDKMYWYQQDPGMELHLIHYSYGVNSTEKGDLSSESTVSRIRTEHFPLTLESARPSHTSQYLCASSDLRTGQETQYFGPGTRLLVL.

This clone was recorded a few times. This chain connects TRBV2 to TRBJ2-5; 10 nucleotides align to TRBD1. Looked up from germline, CDR1 is SNHLY and CDR2 is FYNNEI. CDR3 size: 15 residues. Trimming at V came to 4 bases and at J to 5 bases, leaving 7 bases not matched to a gene. The CDR3 here is CASSARDRGGETQYF. CDR3 DNA sequence: TGTGCCAGCAGTGCCCGGGACAGGGGAGGGGAGACCCAGTACTTC.

This clone was detected only a few times. The V and J genes are TRBV29-1 and TRBJ2-2; D is ambiguous. This CDR3 spans 13 amino acids. Germline V gene data show CDR1 as SQVTM and CDR2 as ANQGSEA. CDR3 residues: CGTHSRPYGELFF. The CDR3 DNA is TGCGGCACCCACTCAAGGCCGTACGGGGAGCTGTTTTTT.

V and J are TRBV9 and TRBJ2-3; 8 positions agree with TRBD2. The V gene's germline CDR1 is SGDLS and CDR2 YYNGEE. The J segment lost 4 bases and the V segment lost 4 bases, leaving 11 bases of the junction unmatched. The CDR3 runs to 16 residues. In DNA, the CDR3 is TGTGCCAGCAGCCCTATTAGCGGGATCGTCGCAGATACGCAGTATTTT. Amino acid sequence: CASSPISGIVADTQYF.

The V gene is TRBV9, the J gene TRBJ2-5, with D possibly being TRBD2 (6 bases). The CDR3 covers 14 residues. With 3 bases removed from V and 0 bases from J, the gap between germline ends came to 9 bases. The germline V gene has CDR1 SGDLS and CDR2 YYNGEE. DNA of the CDR3: TGTGCCAGCAGCGCAGCTAGCGACCAAGAGACCCAGTACTTC. Amino acids: CASSAASDQETQYF.

This clone came up a few times. The rearrangement uses TRBV5-6 and TRBJ2-6, with a tentative D call TRBD1 (5 bases). Looked up from germline, CDR1 is SGHDT and CDR2 is YYEEEE. The CDR3 runs to 14 residues. Trimming stripped 10 bases from V and 0 bases from J, with 11 bases between. The CDR3: CASRAVSGANVLTF. The CDR3 region has the DNA TGTGCCTCCAGGGCAGTCTCTGGGGCCAACGTCCTGACTTTC.

This clone was detected only once. The V gene is TRBV5-1, the J gene TRBJ2-3; 10 positions match TRBD2. The CDR3 has 19 amino acids. CDR1 is SGHRS, CDR2 YFSETQ, per germline. Losses at the gene ends were 0 bases for V and 0 bases for J; bases not matched to a gene: 10. The CDR3 loop is CASSLVGPSGSFSTDTQYF. The DNA of the CDR3 is TGCGCCAGCAGCTTGGTGGGGCCTAGCGGGAGCTTCAGCACAGATACGCAGTATTTT.

The V and J genes are TRBV4-3 and TRBJ2-7; D is ambiguous. Germline V gene sequence: CDR1 LGHNA, CDR2 YSLEER. V was clipped by 3 bases and J by 2 bases, with 17 bases between them. CDR3 length: 16 amino acids. CDR3 sequence: CASSQDSTSFTYEQYF. CDR3 coding DNA: TGCGCCAGCAGCCAGGATTCAACTTCCTTCACCTACGAGCAGTACTTC.

V usage is TRBV2 and J usage is TRBJ2-7, with a weak D call TRBD1 (6 bases). Per germline, CDR1 SNHLY and CDR2 FYNNEI. V was clipped by 1 base and J by 3 bases, with 7 bases between them. The CDR3 is made up of 13 amino acids. CDR3 DNA: TGTGCCAGCAGTGAAGACAGGGTCTACGAGCAGTACTTC. Encoded protein: CASSEDRVYEQYF.

V gene TRBV2 combines with J gene TRBJ1-5, with D tentatively TRBD1 (6 bases). Germline assignment: CDR1 SNHLY and CDR2 FYNNEI. Trimming took off 1 base at V and 7 bases at J, with 17 bases between the two ends. This CDR3 region has 16 residues. Here the CDR3 reads CASSEVWAGEGQPQHF. The CDR3 DNA reads TGTGCCAGCAGTGAAGTTTGGGCAGGGGAAGGACAGCCCCAGCATTTT.

V is TRBV7-9 and J is TRBJ2-1, with a possible D match to TRBD2 (5 bases). The V end lost 7 bases, the J end lost 4 bases, and 17 bases lay between the germline ends. The CDR3 sequence is 15 residues long. CDR1 is SEHNR and CDR2 is FQNEAQ in the germline V gene (reference sequence). The CDR3 nucleotides read TGTGCCAGCATCGGAGTGGGCCGCGGGTACAATGAGCAGTTCTTC. Translated, it gives CASIGVGRGYNEQFF.

Only a few counts were recorded for this clone. The rearrangement links TRBV15 to TRBJ1-2; 10 bases are shared with TRBD1. V lost 6 bases and J lost 0; bases outside the gene matches: 4. CDR3 length: 15 amino acids. The germline V gene encodes CDR1 LNHNV and CDR2 YYDKDF (reference sequence). CDR3 protein: CATRVGTGANYGYTF. CDR3 DNA: TGTGCCACCAGGGTGGGGACAGGGGCTAACTATGGCTACACCTTC.

This clone was observed a handful of times. J is TRBJ2-2 and V is TRBV7-9; no firm D call. With 3 bases removed from V and 6 bases from J, the gap between germline ends came to 11 bases. Germline V gene data show CDR1 as SEHNR and CDR2 as FQNEAQ (reference sequence). This CDR3 is built from 14 residues. The CDR3: CASSFPGVPGELFF. CDR3 DNA: TGTGCCAGCAGCTTCCCTGGGGTCCCCGGGGAGCTGTTTTTT.

CDR3 amino acids: CASSEQGGVPDTQYF. CDR3 sequence (DNA): TGTGCCAGCAGTGAACAAGGGGGAGTCCCAGATACGCAGTATTTT. The chain carries TRBV6-1 and TRBJ2-3; perhaps TRBD1 as D (6 bases). Trimming left V 2 bases short and J 4 bases short, with 13 bases between. Germline lookup yields CDR1 MNHNS and CDR2 SASEGT. The CDR3 is 15 amino acids.

The sample holds a few counts of this clone. The genes are TRBV29-1 and TRBJ2-1; 7 nucleotides line up with TRBD2. Germline lookup yields CDR1 SQVTM and CDR2 ANQGSEA. The CDR3 is 14 amino acids. J lost 4 bases, V lost 4 bases, and 7 bases had no gene match. CDR3 coding DNA: TGCAGCGTTGTGTCTCTAGCGGAGTACAATGAGCAGTTCTTC. It encodes CSVVSLAEYNEQFF.

The rearrangement links TRBV5-1 to TRBJ2-6; D tentatively fits TRBD1 or TRBD2 (6 bases each). The CDR3 spans 17 residues. Trimming removed 1 base at V and 4 bases at J, with 15 bases between. Germline lookup yields CDR1 SGHRS and CDR2 YFSETQ. The CDR3 region is CASSLRGLPSGANVLTF. The CDR3 region has the DNA TGCGCCAGCAGCTTGCGGGGGCTACCTTCGGGGGCCAACGTCCTGACTTTC.

The genes are TRBV7-2 and TRBJ2-5; TRBD2 aligns across 10 bases. Per germline, CDR1 SGHTA and CDR2 FQGNSA. Trimming removed 5 bases from V and 3 bases from J; junction bases left unmatched: 9. The CDR3 is 16 amino acids. The CDR3 loop is CASSRASGSSEETQYF. The CDR3 DNA sequence: TGTGCCAGCAGCAGAGCTAGCGGGAGTTCAGAAGAGACCCAGTACTTC.

This clone was seen more than once but under ten times. The rearrangement joins TRBV7-9 to TRBJ1-5, with 8 bases matching TRBD1. The CDR3 has 15 amino acids. After removal of 6 bases from V and 2 bases from J, the junction contained 6 bases not matched to a gene. Germline lookup yields CDR1 SEHNR and CDR2 FQNEAQ (reference sequence). The CDR3, as DNA: TGTGCCAGCAGTCAGGGGGCTCCTGGCAATCAGCCCCAGCATTTT. Amino acid sequence: CASSQGAPGNQPQHF.